Each of the 30 T cell receptor beta chains below was sequenced from the same sample in a study of blood T cell repertoires in COVID-19. Sequencing was performed with immunoSEQ multiplex PCR; in TCRdb, only in-frame clones are kept and a portion is missing. Among 200,000 to 250,000 clones listed, about four fifths were seen once. The sequencing input was PBMCs or T cells enriched from blood (not recorded which). The receptors derive from a woman aged 45 to 65 with acute COVID-19.

The gene calls are TRBV6-2 or TRBV6-3 and TRBJ2-7; 8 bases are shared with TRBD1. The trim removed 1 base at V and 2 bases at J, leaving 10 bases unmatched. This CDR3 contains 17 residues. Germline CDR1 is MNHEY and CDR2 is SVGEGT. This chain's CDR3 is CASSYLPGDRRTYEQYF. CDR3 nucleotide sequence: TGTGCCAGCAGTTACTTACCCGGGGACAGGCGCACCTACGAGCAGTACTTC.

Worth noting for this clone: This may be a read error: a much more frequent sequence differs by one nucleotide. V is TRBV12-1 and J is TRBJ2-7; the listed D gene, TRBD1, was not tested against the DNA. TRBV12-1 is an annotated pseudogene. The CDR3 length is 11 residues. The CDR3 nucleotides read TGTGCCAGCAGTCACTCCTACGAGCAGTACTTC. Residues: CASSHSYEQYF.

V usage is TRBV7-2 and J usage is TRBJ2-7, with 7 bases matching TRBD1. The CDR3 spans 14 residues. CDR1 and CDR2 from the germline V gene are SGHTA and FQGNSA. V shed 5 bases, J shed 5 bases, and the junction held 9 bases outside the gene matches. CDR3 loop: CASSQDRRINEQYF. The CDR3 DNA is TGTGCCAGCAGCCAGGACAGGAGGATCAACGAGCAGTACTTC.

The gene calls are TRBV10-3 and TRBJ2-7; a possible D gene is TRBD1 (5 bases). V lost 0 bases, J lost 0 bases, and 9 bases lay in between. This CDR3 is 15 amino acids long. Germline-derived CDR1 and CDR2 are ENHRY and SYGVKD. This CDR3 is CAISESTGASYEQYF. The CDR3 DNA sequence: TGTGCCATCAGTGAGTCTACTGGGGCCTCCTACGAGCAGTACTTC.

V is TRBV11-3 and J is TRBJ2-7; D is perhaps TRBD2 (6 bases). V was trimmed by 6 bases and J by 1 base, leaving 10 bases between them. The CDR3 has 13 amino acids. Per germline, CDR1 SGHNT and CDR2 YENEEA. CDR3 DNA sequence: TGTGCCAGCAGAGCGGGCCCTTCCTACGAGCAGTACTTC. It translates to CASRAGPSYEQYF. The full variable domain, rest sourced from reference TRBV11-3 and TRBJ2-7, is EAGVVQSPRYKIIEKKQPVAFWCNPISGHNTLYWYLQNLGQGPELLIRYENEEAVDDSQLPKDRFSAERLKGVDSTLKIQPAELGDSAVYLCASRAGPSYEQYFGPGTRLTVT.

This sequence joins TRBV7-2 and TRBJ2-5; TRBD2 is a possible D gene (7 bases). V was shortened by 5 bases and J by 5 bases, with 15 bases between the two germline ends. There are 14 residues in the CDR3. CDR1 and CDR2 from the germline V gene are SGHTA and FQGNSA. The chain's CDR3 is CASSQGGDLETQYF. In nucleotides, the CDR3 is TGTGCCAGCAGCCAAGGGGGGGACTTGGAGACCCAGTACTTC.

The chain joins TRBV7-8 to TRBJ2-7; D might be TRBD2 (5 bases). Germline V gives CDR1 SGHVS, CDR2 FQNEAQ. The CDR3 extends over 13 amino acids. V was pared by 4 bases and J by 4 bases, with 11 bases between. CDR3 loop: CASSYRTGYEQYF. CDR3 in DNA: TGTGCCAGCAGCTATCGAACGGGGTACGAGCAGTACTTC.

This sequence joins TRBV27 and TRBJ2-2; 9 bases line up with TRBD2. Trimming cost V 1 base and J 9 bases; bases outside gene matches: 12. Germline V gene sequence: CDR1 MNHEY, CDR2 SMNVEV (reference sequence). This CDR3 spans 17 amino acids. The DNA for the CDR3 is TGTGCCAGCAGTTTATTCGTAGCGGGGGCCACCCGTTGGGAGCTGTTTTTT. It is translated as CASSLFVAGATRWELFF.

The rearrangement links TRBV9 to TRBJ1-5; D unclear. Germline CDR1 reads SGDLS; CDR2 reads YYNGEE. The CDR3 covers 13 residues. V was cut by 0 bases and J by 5 bases, with 6 bases left in between. The CDR3 nucleotides are TGTGCCAGCAGCGTAGTCGAGGATCAGCCCCAGCATTTT. Amino acid sequence: CASSVVEDQPQHF.

As to this clone: Relative to the germline gene, one junction end is altered; a read error may explain this. This sequence joins TRBV4-1 and TRBJ2-1; 13 nucleotides match TRBD2. Germline V gene data show CDR1 as MGHRA and CDR2 as YSYEKL. CDR3 size: 17 residues. CDR3 nucleotide sequence: TGCGCCAGCAGTTTCGAGCGGACTAGCGGGAGCTACGATGAGCAGTTCTTC. As protein: CASSFERTSGSYDEQFF.

The chain uses TRBV6-5 and TRBJ2-7, with D perhaps matching TRBD1 (5 bases). This CDR3 contains 12 residues. Looked up from germline, CDR1 is MNHEY and CDR2 is SVGAGI. Trimming shortened V by 7 bases and J by 3 bases, and 10 bases separated the two germline ends. The CDR3 is CASIQGFYEQYF. The CDR3 DNA is TGTGCCAGCATCCAGGGATTCTACGAGCAGTACTTC.

V gene TRBV28 combines with J gene TRBJ2-7; D perhaps matches TRBD2 (5 bases). CDR1 is MDHEN and CDR2 is SYDVKM in the germline V gene. V shed 7 bases and J shed 0 bases, with 13 bases lying between them. The CDR3 is made up of 14 amino acids. CDR3 sequence reads: CASKNAGGSYEQYF. In nucleotides, the CDR3 is TGTGCCAGCAAGAATGCCGGAGGCTCCTACGAGCAGTACTTC.

This clone was recorded only once. One end of the junction does not line up with germline, which may come from a read error. This chain connects TRBV28 to TRBJ1-6, with unresolved D. CDR3 length: 12 residues. Germline loops: CDR1 MDHEN, CDR2 SYDVKM. The DNA of the CDR3 is TGTGCCAGCAGAACTCCAAAATCAACCCCAAACTTT. It codes for CASRTPKSTPNF. Full variable domain (rest looked up from reference TRBV28 and TRBJ1-6): DVKVTQSSRYLVKRTGEKVFLECVQDMDHENMFWYRQDPGLGLRLIYFSYDVKMKEKGDIPEGYSVSREKKERFSLILESASTNQTSMYLCASRTPKSTPNFGNGTRLTVT.

This chain uses TRBV5-4 with TRBJ2-7; 12 bases match TRBD2. Losses at the gene ends were 0 bases for V and 3 bases for J; bases not matched to a gene: 4. The CDR3 has 16 residues. The germline V gene encodes CDR1 SGHNT and CDR2 YYREEE (reference sequence). The CDR3 here is CASSLEPSGRGYEQYF. DNA for the CDR3: TGTGCCAGCAGCTTGGAGCCTAGCGGGAGGGGCTACGAGCAGTACTTC.

The CDR3, as DNA: TGTGCCAGCAGTCACAACTTGGGACATAACCTTAGCAATCAGCCCCAGCATTTT. Amino acids: CASSHNLGHNLSNQPQHF. V usage is TRBV28 and J usage is TRBJ1-5, with a possible D match to TRBD1 (6 bases). Germline V lookup: CDR1 MDHEN, CDR2 SYDVKM. V was pared by 5 bases and J by 0 bases, with 20 bases between. The CDR3 extends over 18 amino acids.

In this sample, this clone turned up once. This rearrangement joins TRBV24-1 to TRBJ2-1; 8 positions match TRBD1. The trim removed 2 bases at V and 4 bases at J, leaving 6 bases unmatched. Germline V CDR1 and CDR2: KGHDR, SFDVKD. This CDR3 region has 16 residues. CDR3 sequence reads: CATSDSGGGRYNEQFF. The CDR3 nucleotides are TGTGCCACCAGTGATTCAGGGGGCGGGCGATACAATGAGCAGTTCTTC.

This chain uses TRBV11-2 with TRBJ1-6; 8 nucleotides align to TRBD1. V trimming: 3 bases; J trimming: 9 bases; junction bases outside the gene matches: 7. CDR3 size: 15 residues. Looked up from germline, CDR1 is SGHAT and CDR2 is FQNNGV. DNA for the CDR3: TGTGCCAGCAGCTTCATACAGGGGGACGGTTCACCCCTCCACTTT. This translates into CASSFIQGDGSPLHF.

The chain joins TRBV5-1 to TRBJ2-5; D is undetermined. The germline V and J ends were trimmed by 4 bases and 1 base, with 5 bases remaining between them. The CDR3 has 12 amino acids. Germline V lookup: CDR1 SGHRS, CDR2 YFSETQ. As DNA, the CDR3 is TGCGCCAGCAGCCAATTCCAAGAGACCCAGTACTTC. Protein: CASSQFQETQYF.

This rearrangement joins TRBV10-3 to TRBJ1-4, with D perhaps TRBD1 (5 bases). V lost 11 bases and J 5 bases, leaving 12 bases between the germline ends. The CDR3 contains 12 residues. Germline CDR1 ENHRY, CDR2 SYGVKD. CDR3 sequence (DNA): TGTGCCTCCGGGACTGCCAATGAAAAACTGTTTTTT. Translation gives CASGTANEKLFF.

The chain carries TRBV20-1 and TRBJ1-2, with a possible D match to TRBD1 (6 bases). Germline values: CDR1 DFQATT, CDR2 SNEGSKA (reference sequence). This CDR3 spans 13 amino acids. V was cut by 3 bases and J by 2 bases, with 10 bases left in between. The chain's CDR3 is CSASITGNYGYTF. CDR3 DNA sequence: TGCAGTGCTAGTATCACAGGGAACTATGGCTACACCTTC.

The V call is TRBV5-5, the J call TRBJ2-2; no clear D. CDR1 is SGHKS and CDR2 is YYEKEE in the germline V gene (reference sequence). The CDR3 is 14 residues long. The germline V and J ends were trimmed by 0 bases and 4 bases, with 7 bases remaining between them. CDR3 coding DNA: TGTGCCAGCAGCTTGGGGGCTTCCACCGGGGAGCTGTTTTTT. Translating gives CASSLGASTGELFF.

The V gene is TRBV13, the J gene TRBJ1-5; D not certain. This CDR3 is built from 14 residues. Germline V lookup: CDR1 PRHDT, CDR2 FYEKMQ (reference sequence). Trimming left V 2 bases short and J 0 bases short, with 5 bases between. For the CDR3, the DNA is TGTGCCAGCAGCTTATCTAATAGCAATCAGCCCCAGCATTTT. Protein product: CASSLSNSNQPQHF.

This clone was detected once. The V call is TRBV7-8, the J call TRBJ1-5; a weak D match, TRBD1 (5 bases). The CDR3 is made up of 13 amino acids. CDR1 is SGHVS and CDR2 is FQNEAQ in the germline V gene. Trimming removed 5 bases from V and 9 bases from J, with 14 bases in between. The CDR3 spells CASSDLRQGPQHF. CDR3 nucleotide sequence: TGTGCCAGCAGCGACCTAAGGCAGGGGCCCCAGCATTTT.

This chain links TRBV2 with TRBJ2-7; 9 bases map to TRBD1. The V segment lost 3 bases and the J segment 5 bases; nucleotides outside the gene matches: 2. The CDR3 covers 13 residues. Per germline, CDR1 SNHLY and CDR2 FYNNEI. CDR3 DNA sequence: TGTGCCAGCAGTGAGGGACAGGGAAACGAGCAGTACTTC. Residues: CASSEGQGNEQYF.

V usage is TRBV4-1 and J usage is TRBJ2-5, with a possible D match to TRBD2 (6 bases). This CDR3 is 16 amino acids long. Trimming cost V 0 bases and J 3 bases, with 14 bases left between them. Germline V gives CDR1 MGHRA, CDR2 YSYEKL. CDR3 in amino acids: CASSQDPRRREETQYF. As DNA, the CDR3 is TGCGCCAGCAGCCAAGATCCGCGACGGAGGGAAGAGACCCAGTACTTC.

This sequence joins TRBV28 and TRBJ1-1, with D tentatively TRBD1 (6 bases). CDR1 is MDHEN, CDR2 SYDVKM, per germline. This CDR3 is built from 16 residues. V dropped 8 bases and J dropped 2 bases, with 21 bases sitting between them. CDR3 coding DNA: TGTGCCAGCTACTCTTCAGGGGCAGCTGGAAACACTGAAGCTTTCTTT. Protein: CASYSSGAAGNTEAFF.

This rearrangement joins TRBV5-1 to TRBJ1-4, with a possible D match to TRBD1 (5 bases). CDR1 is SGHRS and CDR2 is YFSETQ in the germline V gene. Deletions cut 4 bases from V and 8 bases from J, with 21 bases between. The CDR3 extends over 16 amino acids. In DNA form, the CDR3 reads TGCGCCAGCAGCCTAGCGTTGGGGGTTGTCGACGAAAAACTGTTTTTT. Translated: CASSLALGVVDEKLFF. Looking up the rest from reference TRBV5-1 and TRBJ1-4 gives the full variable domain: KAGVTQTPRYLIKTRGQQVTLSCSPISGHRSVSWYQQTPGQGLQFLFEYFSETQRNKGNFPGRFSGRQFSNSRSEMNVSTLELGDSALYLCASSLALGVVDEKLFFGSGTQLSVL.

J is TRBJ2-5 and V is TRBV7-2; TRBD2 matches 8 bases. Germline CDR1 SGHTA, CDR2 FQGNSA. J was trimmed by 3 bases and V by 1 base; bases with no gene match: 13. This CDR3 is built from 18 residues. CDR3 protein: CASSLEILAGSKKETQYF. CDR3 bases: TGTGCCAGCAGCTTAGAAATCCTAGCGGGCTCTAAAAAAGAGACCCAGTACTTC.

J is TRBJ1-1 and V is TRBV28; D not certain. CDR3 length equals 15 residues. V gave up 4 bases and J gave up 1 base, with 13 bases separating them. The germline CDR1 and CDR2 sequences are MDHEN and SYDVKM. CDR3 bases: TGTGCCAGCAGTTCCCCCCGGGTGTCGAACACTGAAGCTTTCTTT. Its protein product is CASSSPRVSNTEAFF.

The gene calls are TRBV2 and TRBJ2-2, with 8 bases lining up with TRBD1. Unmatched junction bases numbered 3, after V lost 6 bases and J lost 0 bases. The CDR3 spans 15 residues. The germline CDR1 and CDR2 sequences are SNHLY and FYNNEI. This CDR3 reads CASRQGASNTGELFF. The CDR3, as DNA: TGTGCCAGCAGGCAGGGGGCTTCGAACACCGGGGAGCTGTTTTTT. The full variable domain, in which reference TRBV2 and TRBJ2-2 provide the parts outside the CDR3, is EPEVTQTPSHQVTQMGQEVILRCVPISNHLYFYWYRQILGQKVEFLVSFYNNEISEKSEIFDDQFSVERPDGSNFTLKIRSTKLEDSAMYFCASRQGASNTGELFFGEGSRLTVL.